The 9 T cell receptor beta chains reported below all come from one sample, sequenced in a study of beta chain features in type 1 diabetes. The antigens of these receptors remain unknown. Findings of the study overall: TCRB CDR3s were moderately but significantly shorter in Type 1 diabetes patients in all four CD4+ subsets.

All of the isolated RNA was reverse transcribed, so expressed TCRB transcripts were sequenced. This table comes from immunoSEQ multiplex PCR, and its TCRdb copy is limited to in-frame clones, with some not included. The sample shows a few hundred thousand clones, about 12% of them seen only once. The sequenced material came from naive CD4+ T cells from blood. Source of these receptors: a woman younger than 30 with type 1 diabetes.

This clone turned up a few times. This chain uses TRBV6-6 with TRBJ2-1, with 8 bases matching TRBD1. CDR1 MNHNY and CDR2 SVGAGI come from the germline V gene (reference sequence). The CDR3 contains 16 residues. J was trimmed by 0 bases and V by 4 bases; bases with no gene match: 5. CDR3 nucleotides: TGTGCCAGCAGTTTGACAGGGGAAGTCTCCTACAATGAGCAGTTCTTC. This codes for CASSLTGEVSYNEQFF.

This clone was observed a handful of times. The chain recombines TRBV10-3 with TRBJ2-3, with TRBD1 matching over 9 bases. The CDR3 has 15 residues. Germline lookup yields CDR1 ENHRY and CDR2 SYGVKD. Trimming at V came to 10 bases and at J to 0 bases, leaving 8 bases not matched to a gene. The CDR3 bases are TGTGCCACCACCGGACAGGGGTCTAGCACAGATACGCAGTATTTT. Amino acid sequence: CATTGQGSSTDTQYF.

The chain is built from TRBV27 and TRBJ1-5, with TRBD1 as a possible D gene (6 bases). The CDR3 contains 14 residues. CDR1 is MNHEY, CDR2 SMNVEV, per germline (reference sequence). Between the trimmed V and J ends, which lost 6 bases and 0 bases, there was a span of 9 bases. The CDR3 loop reads CASRQGHSNQPQHF. The DNA for the CDR3 is TGTGCCAGCAGACAGGGCCATAGCAATCAGCCCCAGCATTTT.

The table lists this clone with a few counts. The J gene is TRBJ2-1, the V gene TRBV9; tentative D call: TRBD2 (6 bases). CDR1 and CDR2 (germline): SGDLS, YYNGEE. The V end was cut by 3 bases, the J end by 3 bases, with 16 bases between. The CDR3 sequence is 16 residues long. CDR3 bases: TGTGCCAGCAGCGCCCATGGCGGGGCAAGCTACAATGAGCAGTTCTTC. Translated, it gives CASSAHGGASYNEQFF.

Only a few counts were recorded for this clone. This chain joins TRBV18 and TRBJ2-1; the D is unclear. Between the trimmed V and J ends, which lost 1 base and 5 bases, there was a span of 6 bases. Germline CDR1 KGHSH, CDR2 LQKENI. The CDR3 sequence is 13 residues long. The CDR3 sequence is CASSPRLDNEQFF. CDR3 DNA sequence: TGTGCCAGCTCACCACGGCTCGACAATGAGCAGTTCTTC.

The chain couples TRBV7-6 to TRBJ1-5; no definite D call. V lost 5 bases to trimming and J lost 9 bases, with 8 bases between them. Germline V gene lookup returns CDR1 SGHVS and CDR2 FNYEAQ. This CDR3 contains 11 residues. The CDR3 here is CASSLEGPQHF. For the CDR3, the DNA is TGTGCCAGCAGCCTCGAGGGGCCCCAGCATTTT.

The chain employs TRBV5-1 and TRBJ2-5; 10 bases match TRBD1. Germline V gene sequence: CDR1 SGHRS, CDR2 YFSETQ. CDR3 length equals 15 residues. V trimming: 0 bases; J trimming: 5 bases; junction bases outside the gene matches: 4. This chain's CDR3 is CASSLEDRGYETQYF. CDR3 bases: TGCGCCAGCAGCTTGGAGGACAGGGGGTATGAGACCCAGTACTTC.

This clone was seen more than once but under ten times. The rearrangement joins TRBV2 to TRBJ1-1; TRBD1 might be the D (5 bases). V lost 7 bases, J lost 4 bases, and 10 bases lay in between. This CDR3 region has 12 residues. CDR1 SNHLY and CDR2 FYNNEI come from the germline V gene. CDR3 sequence reads: CASTRVSTEAFF. The CDR3, as DNA: TGTGCCAGCACCAGGGTAAGCACTGAAGCTTTCTTT.

There are a few counts of this clone. The V call is TRBV28, the J call TRBJ2-1, with a tentative D call TRBD2 (5 bases). This CDR3 comprises 12 residues. The germline gives CDR1 MDHEN, CDR2 SYDVKM. Trimming shortened V by 10 bases and J by 6 bases, and 13 bases separated the two germline ends. The CDR3 is CAISGVTNEQFF. CDR3 sequence (DNA): TGTGCCATCTCCGGGGTTACCAATGAGCAGTTCTTC.